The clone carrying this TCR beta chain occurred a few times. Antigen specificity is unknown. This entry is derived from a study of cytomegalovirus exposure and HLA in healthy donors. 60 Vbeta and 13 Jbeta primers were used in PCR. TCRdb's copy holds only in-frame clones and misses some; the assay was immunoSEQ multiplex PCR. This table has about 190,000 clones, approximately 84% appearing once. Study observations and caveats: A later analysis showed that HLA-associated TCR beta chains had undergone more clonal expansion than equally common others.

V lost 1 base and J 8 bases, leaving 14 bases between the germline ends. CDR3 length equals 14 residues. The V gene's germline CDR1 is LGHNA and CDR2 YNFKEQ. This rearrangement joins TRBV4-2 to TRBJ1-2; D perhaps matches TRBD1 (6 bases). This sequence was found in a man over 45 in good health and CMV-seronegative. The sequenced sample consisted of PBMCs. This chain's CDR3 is CASSQAMGARGYTF. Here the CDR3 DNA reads TGTGCCAGCAGCCAAGCAATGGGGGCTAGGGGCTACACCTTC.